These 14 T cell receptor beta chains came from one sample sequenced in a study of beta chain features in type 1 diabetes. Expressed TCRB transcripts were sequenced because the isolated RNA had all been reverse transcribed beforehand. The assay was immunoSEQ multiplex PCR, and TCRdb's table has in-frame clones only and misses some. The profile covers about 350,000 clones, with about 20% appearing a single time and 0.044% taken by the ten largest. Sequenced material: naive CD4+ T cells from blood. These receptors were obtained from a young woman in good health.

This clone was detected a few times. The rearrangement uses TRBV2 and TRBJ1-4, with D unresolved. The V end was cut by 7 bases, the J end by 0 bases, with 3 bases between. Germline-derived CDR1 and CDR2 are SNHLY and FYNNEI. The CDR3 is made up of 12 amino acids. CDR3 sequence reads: CASTATNEKLFF. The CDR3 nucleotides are TGTGCCAGCACCGCAACTAATGAAAAACTGTTTTTT. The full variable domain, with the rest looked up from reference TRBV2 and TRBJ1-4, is EPEVTQTPSHQVTQMGQEVILRCVPISNHLYFYWYRQILGQKVEFLVSFYNNEISEKSEIFDDQFSVERPDGSNFTLKIRSTKLEDSAMYFCASTATNEKLFFGSGTQLSVL.

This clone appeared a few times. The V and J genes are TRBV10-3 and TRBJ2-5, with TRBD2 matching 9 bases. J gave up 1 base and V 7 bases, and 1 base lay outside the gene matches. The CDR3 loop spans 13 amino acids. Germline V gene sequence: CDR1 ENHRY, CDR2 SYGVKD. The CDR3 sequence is CAIKTSGQETQYF. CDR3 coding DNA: TGTGCCATCAAGACTAGCGGCCAAGAGACCCAGTACTTC.

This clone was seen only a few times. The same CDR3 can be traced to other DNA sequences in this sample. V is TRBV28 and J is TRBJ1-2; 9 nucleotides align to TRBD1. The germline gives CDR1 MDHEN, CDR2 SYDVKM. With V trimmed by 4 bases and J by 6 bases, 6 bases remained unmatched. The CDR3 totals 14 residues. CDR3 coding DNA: TGTGCCAGCAGTTCCCCGGGACAGGGAAATGGCTACACCTTC. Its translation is CASSSPGQGNGYTF.

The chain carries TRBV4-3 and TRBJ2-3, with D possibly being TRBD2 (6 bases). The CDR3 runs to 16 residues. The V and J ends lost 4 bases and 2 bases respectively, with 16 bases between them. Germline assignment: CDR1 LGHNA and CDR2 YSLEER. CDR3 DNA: TGCGCCAGCAGCCTCCAACGGGGGACCCCCACAGATACGCAGTATTTT. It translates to CASSLQRGTPTDTQYF.

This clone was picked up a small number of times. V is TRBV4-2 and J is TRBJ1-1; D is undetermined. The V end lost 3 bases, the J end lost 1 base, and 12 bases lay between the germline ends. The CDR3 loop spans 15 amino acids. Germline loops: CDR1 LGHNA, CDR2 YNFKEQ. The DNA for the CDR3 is TGTGCCAGCAGCCAGGGCCTGACTAGGAACACTGAAGCTTTCTTT. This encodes CASSQGLTRNTEAFF.

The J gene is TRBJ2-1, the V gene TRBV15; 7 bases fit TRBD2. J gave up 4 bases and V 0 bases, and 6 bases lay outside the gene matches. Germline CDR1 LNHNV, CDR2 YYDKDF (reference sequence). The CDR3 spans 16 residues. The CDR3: CATSRDHGRSYNEQFF. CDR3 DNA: TGTGCCACCAGCAGAGATCACGGGAGGTCTTACAATGAGCAGTTCTTC.

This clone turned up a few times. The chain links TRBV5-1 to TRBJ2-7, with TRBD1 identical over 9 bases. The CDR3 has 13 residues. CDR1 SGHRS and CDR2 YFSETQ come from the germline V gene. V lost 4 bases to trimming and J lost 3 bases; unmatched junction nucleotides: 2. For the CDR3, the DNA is TGCGCCAGCAGCAGGGACAGGGACTACGAGCAGTACTTC. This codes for CASSRDRDYEQYF.

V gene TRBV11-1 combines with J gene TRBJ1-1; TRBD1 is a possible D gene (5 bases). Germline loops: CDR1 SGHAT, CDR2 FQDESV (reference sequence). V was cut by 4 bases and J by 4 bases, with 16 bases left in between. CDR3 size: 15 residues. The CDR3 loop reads CASSSTQGVSTEAFF. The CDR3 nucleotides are TGTGCCAGCAGCTCCACCCAGGGTGTGAGCACTGAAGCTTTCTTT.

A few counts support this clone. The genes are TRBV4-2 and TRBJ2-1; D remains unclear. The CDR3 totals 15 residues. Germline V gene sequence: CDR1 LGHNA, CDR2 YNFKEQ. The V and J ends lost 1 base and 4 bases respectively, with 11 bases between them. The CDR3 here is CASSQVLAVYNEQFF. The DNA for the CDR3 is TGTGCCAGCAGCCAAGTTTTGGCGGTATACAATGAGCAGTTCTTC.

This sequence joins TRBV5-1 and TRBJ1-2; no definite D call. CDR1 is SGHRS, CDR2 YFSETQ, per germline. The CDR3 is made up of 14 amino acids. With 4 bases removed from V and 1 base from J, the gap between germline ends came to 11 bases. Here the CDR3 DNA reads TGCGCCAGCAGCGGGAAAGGGAGTAACTATGGCTACACCTTC. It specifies CASSGKGSNYGYTF.

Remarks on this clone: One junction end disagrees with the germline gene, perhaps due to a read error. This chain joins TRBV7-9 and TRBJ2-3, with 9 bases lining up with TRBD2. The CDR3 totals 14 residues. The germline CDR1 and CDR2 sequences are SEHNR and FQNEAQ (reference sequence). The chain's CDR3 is CASSVAGVIDTQYF. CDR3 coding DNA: TGTGCCAGCAGCGTAGCGGGAGTGATAGATACGCAGTATTTT.

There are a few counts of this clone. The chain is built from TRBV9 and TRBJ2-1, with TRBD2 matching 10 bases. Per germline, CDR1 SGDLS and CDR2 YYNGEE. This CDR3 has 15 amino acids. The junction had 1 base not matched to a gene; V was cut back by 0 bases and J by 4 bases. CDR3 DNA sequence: TGTGCCAGCAGCGTAGATAGCGGGGGGTACAATGAGCAGTTCTTC. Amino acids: CASSVDSGGYNEQFF.

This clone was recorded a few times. The CDR3 bases are TGTGCCAGCAGTTTAATACGACAGCGGGGTAATTCACCCCTCCACTTT. Translation gives CASSLIRQRGNSPLHF. The chain has TRBV27 and TRBJ1-6, with D possibly being TRBD1 (5 bases). CDR1 is MNHEY and CDR2 is SMNVEV in the germline V gene (reference sequence). V lost 2 bases and J 6 bases, leaving 14 bases between the germline ends. This CDR3 has 16 amino acids.

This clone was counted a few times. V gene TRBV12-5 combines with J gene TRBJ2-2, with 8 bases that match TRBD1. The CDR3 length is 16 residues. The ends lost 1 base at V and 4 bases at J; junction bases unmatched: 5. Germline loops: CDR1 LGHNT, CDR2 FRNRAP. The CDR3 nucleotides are TGTGCTAGTGGTTTGGGTATTACAGGGGGCACCGGGGAGCTGTTTTTT. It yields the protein CASGLGITGGTGELFF.